A selection of T cell receptor beta chains follows, all from one sample in a study of blood T cell repertoires in COVID-19. Clones were sequenced by immunoSEQ multiplex PCR, and TCRdb holds only the in-frame ones, with some missing. The table lists under 300,000 clones, about nine tenths of them singletons, with more than 1.5% in the top ten. Sequences were obtained from PBMCs or T cells enriched from blood (not recorded which). The receptors derive from a woman in her sixties who had recovered from COVID-19. Each CDR3 is given with its conserved first and last residue. Fields, in order: V gene, D gene, J gene, clone size, CDR3 protein, CDR3 DNA. D genes are given only for firm matches. The size field is filled for only some rows; it gives once, few, many or a size class.

TRBV12-3/TRBV12-4,-,TRBJ1-3,-,CASAFYENTIYF,TGTGCCAGCGCGTTTTACGAAAACACCATATATTTT
TRBV11-3,TRBD2,TRBJ2-7,-,CASSLGTSNNEQYF,TGTGCCAGCAGCTTAGGGACTAGCAACAACGAGCAGTACTTC
TRBV29-1,-,TRBJ2-3,-,CSVKVTTITDTQYF,TGCAGCGTGAAAGTAACAACTATAACAGATACGCAGTATTTT
TRBV7-6,-,TRBJ2-3,-,CASSLTGGPSTDTQYF,TGTGCCAGCAGCTTAACTGGCGGGCCAAGCACAGATACGCAGTATTTT
TRBV7-8,-,TRBJ1-2,-,CASRENTGYYTF,TGTGCCAGCAGGGAAAACACAGGGTACTACACCTTC
TRBV5-8,-,TRBJ2-2,once,CASSLLPSVGELFF,TGTGCCAGCAGCTTGCTTCCCTCGGTGGGGGAGCTGTTTTTT
TRBV11-3,-,TRBJ2-5,-,CASSLSSPTPYQETQYF,TGTGCCAGCAGCTTATCCTCTCCGACACCCTATCAAGAGACCCAGTACTTC
TRBV11-1,TRBD2,TRBJ2-3,-,CASSSPLAGDPDTQYF,TGTGCCAGCAGCTCCCCTCTAGCGGGAGATCCAGATACGCAGTATTTT
TRBV12-3/TRBV12-4,-,TRBJ2-3,-,CASSLASVDTQYF,TGTGCCAGCAGTCTGGCTAGCGTGGATACGCAGTATTTT
TRBV5-1,-,TRBJ1-1,-,CASSYTGPTEAFF,TGCGCCAGCAGCTACACAGGGCCCACTGAAGCTTTCTTT
TRBV9,TRBD2,TRBJ2-7,-,CASSPEAGYVYEQYF,TGTGCCAGCAGCCCGGAAGCGGGGTATGTCTACGAGCAGTACTTC
TRBV11-3,-,TRBJ2-1,-,CASSLRSSYNEQFF,TGTGCCAGCAGCCTCCGCAGCTCCTACAATGAGCAGTTCTTC
TRBV4-2,-,TRBJ1-4,-,CASSQGAGELEKLFF,TGTGCCAGCAGCCAAGGTGCAGGGGAGCTTGAAAAACTGTTTTTT